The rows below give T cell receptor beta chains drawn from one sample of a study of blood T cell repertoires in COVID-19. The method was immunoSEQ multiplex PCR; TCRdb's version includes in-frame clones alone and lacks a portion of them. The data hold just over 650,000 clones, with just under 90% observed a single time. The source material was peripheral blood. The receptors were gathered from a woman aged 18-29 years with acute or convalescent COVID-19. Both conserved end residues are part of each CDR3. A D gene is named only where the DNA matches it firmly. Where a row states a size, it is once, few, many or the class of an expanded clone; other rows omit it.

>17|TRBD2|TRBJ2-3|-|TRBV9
CASSVTSGASSTDTQYF
TGTGCCAGCAGCGTCACTAGCGGGGCCTCTAGCACAGATACGCAGTATTTT
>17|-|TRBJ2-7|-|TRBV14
CASSQSGGWAASGEQYF
TGTGCCAGCAGCCAGAGTGGGGGGTGGGCAGCAAGCGGCGAGCAGTACTTC
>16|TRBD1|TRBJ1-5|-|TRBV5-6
CASSLGTGDSNQPQHF
TGTGCCAGCAGCTTGGGGACAGGGGATAGCAATCAGCCCCAGCATTTT
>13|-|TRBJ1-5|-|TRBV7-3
CASSFTRDQPQHF
TGTGCCAGCAGCTTCACCCGAGATCAGCCCCAGCATTTT
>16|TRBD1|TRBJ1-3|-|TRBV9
CASSAAAGGSGNTIYF
TGTGCCAGCAGCGCCGCCGCAGGGGGCTCTGGAAACACCATATATTTT
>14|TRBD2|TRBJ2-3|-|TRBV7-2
CASGRGVSTDTQYF
TGTGCCAGCGGCCGGGGGGTCAGCACAGATACGCAGTATTTT
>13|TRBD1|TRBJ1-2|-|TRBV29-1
CSAGTADPYGYTF
TGCAGCGCGGGGACAGCCGACCCCTATGGCTACACCTTC
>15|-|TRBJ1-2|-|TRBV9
CASSVAVTGAYGYTF
TGTGCCAGCAGCGTAGCCGTGACAGGAGCATATGGCTACACCTTC
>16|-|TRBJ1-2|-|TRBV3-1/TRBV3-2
CASSQMPGEGNYGYTF
TGTGCCAGCAGCCAAATGCCGGGGGAGGGGAACTATGGCTACACCTTC
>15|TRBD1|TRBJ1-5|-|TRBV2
CASRVDRGSRQPQHF
TGTGCCAGCAGGGTAGACAGGGGTTCTCGACAGCCCCAGCATTTT
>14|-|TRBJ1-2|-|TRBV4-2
CASSFLARRDGYTF
TGTGCCAGCAGCTTTCTAGCTAGAAGGGATGGCTACACCTTC
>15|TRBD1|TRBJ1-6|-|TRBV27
CASSLSTGGRSPLHF
TGTGCCAGCAGTTTATCGACAGGGGGCAGATCACCCCTCCACTTT
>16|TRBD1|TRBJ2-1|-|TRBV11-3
CASSLSLGGQRNEQFF
TGTGCCAGCAGCTTATCCCTTGGGGGACAGCGCAATGAGCAGTTCTTC
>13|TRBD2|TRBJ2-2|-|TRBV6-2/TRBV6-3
CASSGGGTGELFF
TGTGCCAGTAGCGGGGGGGGAACCGGGGAGCTGTTTTTT
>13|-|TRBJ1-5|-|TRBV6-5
CASSSGEAQPQHF
TGTGCCAGCAGCTCGGGGGAGGCTCAGCCCCAGCATTTT
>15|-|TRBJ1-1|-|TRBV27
CASSPIRIRDTEAFF
TGTGCCAGCAGTCCCATCCGGATCAGGGACACTGAAGCTTTCTTT
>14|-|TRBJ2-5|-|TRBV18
CASSPIQGSETQYF
TGTGCCAGCTCACCAATACAGGGCAGCGAGACCCAGTACTTC
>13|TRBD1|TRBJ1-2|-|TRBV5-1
CASSPQGAGGYTF
TGCGCCAGCAGCCCGCAGGGGGCGGGGGGCTACACCTTC
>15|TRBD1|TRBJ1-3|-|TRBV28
CATKDRASSGNTIYF
TGTGCCACGAAAGACAGGGCGAGCTCTGGAAACACCATATATTTT
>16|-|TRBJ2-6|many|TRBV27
CASSLGGFSGANVLTF
TGTGCCAGCAGTTTGGGGGGTTTCTCTGGGGCCAACGTCCTGACTTTC
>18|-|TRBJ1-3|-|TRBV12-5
CASGLVYADPFSGNTIYF
TGTGCTAGTGGTTTGGTTTATGCAGATCCTTTCTCTGGAAACACCATATATTTT
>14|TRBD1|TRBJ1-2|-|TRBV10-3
CAISAVRDRNGYTF
TGTGCCATCAGTGCGGTTCGGGACAGGAATGGCTACACCTTC
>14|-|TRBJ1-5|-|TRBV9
CASSVVFVSQPQHF
TGTGCCAGCAGCGTAGTTTTTGTTAGTCAGCCCCAGCATTTT
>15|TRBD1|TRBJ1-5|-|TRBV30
CAWSVGGTGHQPQHF
TGTGCCTGGAGTGTAGGGGGGACAGGGCATCAGCCCCAGCATTTT
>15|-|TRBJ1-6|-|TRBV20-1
CSASPAGVYNSPLHF
TGCAGTGCTAGTCCGGCAGGGGTCTATAATTCACCCCTCCACTTT
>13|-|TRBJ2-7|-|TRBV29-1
CSVCGGGAYEQYF
TGCAGCGTTTGCGGAGGCGGAGCCTACGAGCAGTACTTC
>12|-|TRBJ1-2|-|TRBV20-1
CSASVVGYGYTF
TGCAGTGCTAGTGTGGTCGGCTATGGCTACACCTTC
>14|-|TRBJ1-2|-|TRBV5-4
CASSFTGSPYGYTF
TGTGCCAGCAGCTTTACAGGGTCTCCCTATGGCTACACCTTC
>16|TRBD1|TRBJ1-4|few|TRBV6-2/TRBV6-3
CASSPGQTIPHEKLFF
TGTGCCAGCAGCCCGGGACAGACTATACCGCACGAAAAACTGTTTTTT
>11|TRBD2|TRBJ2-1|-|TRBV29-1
CSGWVAGEQFF
TGCAGCGGGTGGGTAGCGGGGGAGCAGTTCTTC
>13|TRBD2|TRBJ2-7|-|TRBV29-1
CSVRTSGGYEQYF
TGCAGCGTAAGGACTAGCGGGGGCTACGAGCAGTACTTC
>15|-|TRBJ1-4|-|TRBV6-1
CASSDSPATNEKLFF
TGTGCCAGCAGTGATAGTCCTGCAACTAATGAAAAACTGTTTTTT
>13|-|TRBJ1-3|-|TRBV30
CAFDSSSGNTIYF
TGTGCTTTTGACAGTAGCTCTGGAAACACCATATATTTT
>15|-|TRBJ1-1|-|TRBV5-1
CASSLLQSGNTEAFF
TGCGCCAGCAGCTTGTTACAGAGCGGGAACACTGAAGCTTTCTTT
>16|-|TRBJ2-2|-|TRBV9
CASSLTGTPNTGELFF
TGTGCCAGCAGCTTAACGGGGACACCGAACACCGGGGAGCTGTTTTTT
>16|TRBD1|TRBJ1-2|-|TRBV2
CAIRRDSEATNYGYTF
TGTGCCATCCGCCGGGACAGCGAAGCAACTAACTATGGCTACACCTTC
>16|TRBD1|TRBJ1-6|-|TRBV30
CAWSLGTGRINSPLHF
TGTGCCTGGAGTTTAGGGACAGGGAGAATTAATTCACCCCTCCACTTT
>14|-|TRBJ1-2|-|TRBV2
CASSGRPQNYGYTF
TGTGCCAGCAGTGGGAGGCCACAAAACTATGGCTACACCTTC
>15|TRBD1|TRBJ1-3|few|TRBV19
CASNGDRGLGNTIYF
TGTGCCAGTAATGGGGACAGGGGGCTTGGAAACACCATATATTTT
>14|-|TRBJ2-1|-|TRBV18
CASSPGQGYNEQFF
TGTGCCAGCTCACCCGGGCAGGGCTACAATGAGCAGTTCTTC
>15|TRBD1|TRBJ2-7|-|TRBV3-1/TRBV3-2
CASSRAGTGVGEQYF
TGTGCCAGCAGCCGCGCCGGGACAGGGGTTGGCGAGCAGTACTTC
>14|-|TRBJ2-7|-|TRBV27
CASSLFPGDDEQYF
TGTGCCAGCAGTTTATTCCCAGGGGACGACGAGCAGTACTTC
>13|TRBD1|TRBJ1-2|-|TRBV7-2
CASSLTGPDGYTF
TGTGCCAGCAGCTTGACAGGGCCGGATGGCTACACCTTC
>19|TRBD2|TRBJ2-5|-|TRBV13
CASSLGLAGGPYKKETQYF
TGTGCCAGCAGCTTAGGCTTGGCGGGGGGGCCCTATAAAAAAGAGACCCAGTACTTC
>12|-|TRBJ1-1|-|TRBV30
CAWLGGFTEAFF
TGTGCCTGGTTGGGGGGTTTCACTGAAGCTTTCTTT
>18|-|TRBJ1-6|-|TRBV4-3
CASSQDGGYLKGNSPLHF
TGCGCCAGCAGCCAAGATGGGGGGTATCTTAAGGGTAATTCACCCCTCCACTTT
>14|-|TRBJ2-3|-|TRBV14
CASSQDPTPDTQYF
TGTGCCAGCAGCCAAGATCCTACCCCAGATACGCAGTATTTT
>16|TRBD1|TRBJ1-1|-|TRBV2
CASRAPGQATNTEAFF
TGTGCCAGCAGAGCCCCGGGACAGGCCACAAACACTGAAGCTTTCTTT
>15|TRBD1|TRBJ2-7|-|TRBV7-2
CASSPQQGARYEQYF
TGTGCCAGCAGCCCCCAACAGGGGGCGAGATACGAGCAGTACTTC
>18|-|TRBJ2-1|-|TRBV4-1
CASSQGGVSPGSYNEQFF
TGCGCCAGCAGCCAAGGGGGGGTTAGCCCGGGCTCCTACAATGAGCAGTTCTTC
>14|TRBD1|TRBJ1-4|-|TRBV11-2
CASSLTGVDEKLFF
TGTGCCAGCAGCTTGACAGGGGTGGATGAAAAACTGTTTTTT